The 12 T cell receptor beta chains in this list originate from one sample, sequenced in a study of breast tumors, draining lymph nodes, adjacent tissues. TCRdb reprocessed the multiplex PCR reads via MiXCR and lists one record per CDR3 protein. The sample lists around 150,000 distinct CDR3 sequences, approximately 29% occurring once. Samples came from axillary lymph nodes draining the breast cancer. Sequenced input: axillary lymph node tissue. Every receptor here comes from a female donor with breast cancer. Some clones in this sample may be carry-over from other donors' samples.

On this clonotype: A read error is possible here, since a much larger clone lies one base away. The CDR3 here is CASTDQTAYGYTF. The CDR3 bases are TGTGCCAGCACCGACCAAACAGCATATGGCTACACCTTC. The chain uses TRBV12-3 or TRBV12-4 and TRBJ1-2; D gene uncertain. Trimming cost V 7 bases and J 5 bases, with 14 bases left between them. The CDR3 is 13 residues long.

This clonotype was seen repeatedly, ten times or more. This chain uses TRBV29-1 with TRBJ1-2; D not resolved. Per germline, CDR1 SQVTM and CDR2 ANQGSEA. V lost 2 bases to trimming and J lost 2 bases, with 6 bases between them. The CDR3 spans 12 residues. The CDR3 is CSVESENYGYTF. CDR3 nucleotide sequence: TGCAGCGTTGAATCCGAGAACTATGGCTACACCTTC.

Many counts were recorded for this clonotype. The rearrangement links TRBV7-8 to TRBJ2-2, with 12 bases lining up with TRBD1. V shed 5 bases and J 8 bases; nucleotides not matched to a gene: 12. Germline CDR1 and CDR2: SGHVS and FQNEAQ. The CDR3 sequence is 17 residues long. In DNA, the CDR3 is TGTGCCAGCAGCCCTAGGGAGGGACAGGGGGCAGGAGGGGAGCTGTTTTTT. Its translation: CASSPREGQGAGGELFF.

The V and J genes are TRBV6-4 and TRBJ2-7; 9 nucleotides agree with TRBD2. Germline CDR1 MRHNA, CDR2 SNTAGT. Trimming at V came to 2 bases and at J to 3 bases, leaving 5 bases not matched to a gene. The length of the CDR3 is 15 residues. The DNA for the CDR3 is TGTGCCAGCAGTGACCGCGGGGGGGTAGGCTACGAGCAGTACTTC. This codes for CASSDRGGVGYEQYF.

The chain couples TRBV5-1 to TRBJ1-2, with 12 bases fitting TRBD1. The germline CDR1 and CDR2 sequences are SGHRS and YFSETQ. The length of the CDR3 is 16 residues. V dropped 4 bases and J dropped 6; count of bases not matched to a gene: 10. The CDR3 loop reads CASSPGQGASWDGYTF. In nucleotides, the CDR3 is TGCGCCAGCAGCCCGGGACAGGGGGCGAGCTGGGATGGCTACACCTTC.

This clonotype was found a few times. A much bigger clone sits one base away, suggesting this may be a read error. The rearrangement links TRBV6-2 or TRBV6-3 to TRBJ2-7, with D hard to call. The germline gives CDR1 MNHEY, CDR2 SVGEGT. The CDR3 has 11 residues. V was shortened by 4 bases and J by 5 bases, with 6 bases between the two germline ends. The CDR3 here is CASSWVDEQYF. The CDR3 DNA follows: TGTGCCAGCAGTTGGGTGGACGAGCAGTACTTC.

This clonotype was detected many times. This chain joins TRBV4-2 and TRBJ2-3; D not resolved. Germline-derived CDR1 and CDR2 are LGHNA and YNFKEQ. V was cut by 0 bases and J by 2 bases, with 15 bases left in between. There are 17 residues in the CDR3. The CDR3 is CASSQDRGPAYTDTQYF. The CDR3 DNA reads as TGTGCCAGCAGCCAAGATCGAGGTCCGGCCTACACAGATACGCAGTATTTT.

This clonotype was observed a handful of times. This could be a read error, since a much larger clone is one nucleotide away. The rearrangement joins TRBV7-3 to TRBJ2-7; 8 bases line up with TRBD2. The CDR3 is made up of 12 amino acids. The germline V gene encodes CDR1 SGHTA and CDR2 FQGTGA. In nucleotides, the CDR3 is TGTGCCAGCAGCCGGCCGGGAGGGGAGCGGTACTTC. Translated, it gives CASSRPGGERYF.

The sample holds many counts of this clonotype. The V gene is TRBV6-5, the J gene TRBJ1-5, with unresolved D. The germline V gene has CDR1 MNHEY and CDR2 SVGAGI. Trimming stripped 5 bases from V and 0 bases from J, with 11 bases between. The CDR3 totals 15 residues. For the CDR3, the DNA is TGTGCCAGCAGTACCGGACGAAGTAGCAATCAGCCCCAGCATTTT. As protein: CASSTGRSSNQPQHF.

This clonotype was detected ten times or more. The chain links TRBV6-5 to TRBJ2-5; D is unclear. The CDR3 loop spans 12 amino acids. CDR1 and CDR2 (germline): MNHEY, SVGAGI. Trimming removed 5 bases from V and 4 bases from J, with 8 bases in between. The CDR3 here is CASSHGGETQYF. The CDR3 coding sequence is TGTGCCAGCAGTCACGGTGGAGAGACCCAGTACTTC.

This clonotype was counted ten times or more. The chain recombines TRBV6-6 with TRBJ2-7; D ambiguous. The V gene lost 6 bases and the J gene lost 2 bases, with 11 bases spanning the gap. There are 13 residues in the CDR3. Germline V gene data show CDR1 as MNHNY and CDR2 as SVGAGI (reference sequence). CDR3 loop: CASRNGLPYEQYF. The DNA for the CDR3 is TGTGCCAGCAGAAACGGGCTCCCCTACGAGCAGTACTTC.

A word on this clonotype: The junction departs from the called germline gene at one end, perhaps through a read error. The chain combines TRBV5-1 with TRBJ2-5, with 8 bases aligning to TRBD2. The germline V gene encodes CDR1 SGHRS and CDR2 YFSETQ. The CDR3 extends over 15 amino acids. In nucleotides, the CDR3 is TGCGCCAGCAGCCGCGGGAGGACTCCCCAAGAGACCCAATACTTC. Its protein is CASSRGRTPQETQYF.